The source of this T cell receptor (beta chain) is a study of tumor and adjacent non-tumor tissue in lung cancer. Study-wide context: On average, productive TCRbeta reads reached about 4.17 million per sample.

This sample's RNA came from whole unsorted tissue. This non-tumor lung sample came from over 3 cm beyond the tumor edge. In germline, CDR1 is MNHNY, CDR2 SVGAGI (reference sequence). Trimming removed 7 bases from V and 4 bases from J, with 16 bases in between. The CDR3 is 14 amino acids. A modified ARM-PCR protocol with three rounds of nested PCR amplified TCRbeta. MiXCR, run by TCRdb on the multiplex PCR reads, gives a single entry per CDR3 protein. This table holds 40,000 to 45,000 distinct CDR3 sequences, roughly 60% found once. To note about this clonotype: What it recognizes is unknown.

Points from the study as a whole: In normal lung, the top 100 clones were significantly more dominant than in tumor. Patients with more diverse tumor TCRs had worse survival. Significantly higher TCR diversity was found in tumor than normal lung.

The chain joins TRBV6-6 to TRBJ1-1; perhaps TRBD1 as D (5 bases). The clonotype originates from a woman between 40 and 55 years old with non-small cell lung cancer. Source material: distant non-tumor lung tissue. The DNA for the CDR3 is TGTGCCAGCAAGGCACAGGCGGAGGGCACTGAAGCTTTCTTT. It specifies CASKAQAEGTEAFF.